The T cell receptor (beta chain) under discussion was sequenced for a study of CD8 T cells in Susac syndrome. cDNA came from about 0.5 to 1 ug RNA primed by random hexamers. TCRdb fed the immunoSEQ multiplex PCR reads into MiXCR, producing one record per CDR3 protein. The data show around 200,000 distinct CDR3 sequences, 92% seen once. The CDR3 consists of 15 residues. Germline CDR1 is MNHEY and CDR2 is SMNVEV (reference sequence). V lost 6 bases to trimming and J lost 4 bases; unmatched junction nucleotides: 7. V is TRBV27 and J is TRBJ2-3; TRBD2 agrees at 10 bases. The sequenced sample consisted of CD8+ T cells from PBMCs. The clonotype was recovered from a human donor with multiple sclerosis. CDR3 amino acids: CASSTGTSVADTQYF. CDR3 nucleotides: TGTGCCAGCAGCACCGGGACTAGCGTTGCAGATACGCAGTATTTT.